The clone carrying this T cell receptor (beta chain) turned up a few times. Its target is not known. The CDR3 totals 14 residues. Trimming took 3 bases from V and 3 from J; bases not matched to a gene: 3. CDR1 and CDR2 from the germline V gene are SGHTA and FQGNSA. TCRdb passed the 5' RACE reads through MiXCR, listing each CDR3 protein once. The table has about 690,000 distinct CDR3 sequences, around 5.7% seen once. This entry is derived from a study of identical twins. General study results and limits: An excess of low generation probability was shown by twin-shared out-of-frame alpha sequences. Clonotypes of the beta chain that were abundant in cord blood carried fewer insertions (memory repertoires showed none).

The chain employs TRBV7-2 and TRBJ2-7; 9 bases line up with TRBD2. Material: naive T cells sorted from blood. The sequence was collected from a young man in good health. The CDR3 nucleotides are TGTGCCAGCAGCTTGGGGCGGGAGGGCTACGAGCAGTACTTC. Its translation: CASSLGREGYEQYF.